This record covers a single T cell receptor (beta chain). The specificity of this receptor is unknown. No much larger clone is present one base from it, and per-base qualities are unavailable. The source of the sample is a study of blood T cells in healthy people across ages (dated by TCRdb to the mid-2010s). Regarding the study in general: In model experiments, template switching captured about one uniquely barcoded TCR beta cDNA molecule for every two T cells. Age-related changes in TCR beta repertoire diversity were measured in the study by deep sequencing normalized with unique cDNA molecular identifiers. The donors were split into four age groups: young (average around 17 years), middle-aged (around 40), aged (over 55) and long-lived (over 75). To avoid experimental bias, donors of different ages were distributed randomly across sequencing lanes. Two additional independent replicas of 1 million unique cDNA reads from the same blood draw were analyzed for two donors (one aged 18 to 29 and one aged 80 or older).

Receptors were amplified or captured by 5' RACE. Sequencing relied on an Illumina HiSeq 2500. A second PCR of about 6 to 12 cycles was run with a J-beta primer mix and a sample-barcoded 5' primer. A template-switch 5' adaptor carrying 12 random nucleotides introduced a unique molecular identifier onto each TCR beta cDNA molecule. At least 2.5 million CDR3-containing paired-end reads were obtained from each sample. First-strand cDNA synthesis was performed from all RNA using the Mint cDNA synthesis kit, with priming by a TRBC-specific oligonucleotide. Following uracil-DNA glycosylase treatment, a first 18-cycle PCR with universal primers M1SS and BC2_uni_R was performed on all cDNA. The study's own analysis went as follows. Normalization of each sample was performed by random selection of 1 million high-quality reads, each carrying a distinct molecular identifier. Instead of being binned into consensus sequences, reads that shared molecular identifiers were thrown out. MiTCR, set to a Q25 quality threshold and the strictest error-elimination algorithm, was used for CDR3 identification, clonotype clustering and error correction. A nonparametric unseen species model with Euler transformation was used to estimate a lower bound on total TCR beta diversity. TCRdb applied fastp at Q25 and MiXCR to the public reads, then kept only in-frame beta chains. Here each entry gathers all rows of one CDR3 protein and keeps the most common genes and DNA. TCRdb's processing, not the authors' own work, is the source of the V and J calls. For this sample there are roughly 700,000 distinct CDR3 sequences; around 45% appear just once. The ten biggest clones cover about 32% of the sample.

The research as a whole found: The percentage of naive T cells measured by flow cytometry correlated strongly with observed TCR beta diversity. Observed TCR beta diversity per million T cells fell roughly linearly with age, and a significant reduction was already apparent by age around 40. Because profiling used bulk unsorted PBMCs, naive and antigen-experienced compartments could not be compared conclusively. Because donor CMV infection status was unknown, age-related changes in expanded clonotypes were potentially confounded. Total diversity estimates from one million sequenced T cells were considered lower bounds and underestimates. Compared with the aged group, the long-lived group had more naive CD4+ T cells, fewer expanded clones and increased TCR diversity, suggesting age selection.

Via the germline V gene (reference sequence), CDR1 is DFQATT and CDR2 SNEGSKA. The CDR3 goes from the cysteine to the phenylalanine over 14 residues. Here the CDR3 DNA is all that survives: 42 bases in frame from base 1. Trimming takes 6 bases from V and 6 bases from J, and the germline ends sit 18 bases apart. The donors were roughly 39 Caucasian individuals from Russia, aged 6 to 90 years, who were systemically healthy. Each donor gave about 9.7 milliliters of peripheral blood, drawn into EDTA-treated Vacutainer tubes. PBMCs were isolated by Ficoll-Paque density-gradient centrifugation, with at least 7 million obtained per sample. Total RNA, at least 6 micrograms per sample, was extracted from PBMCs with Trizol reagent. For every donor, flow cytometry on a PBMC aliquot measured the percentage of naive CD45RAhigh/CD27high T cells.

Sequenced input: blood. In this chain, TRBV20-1 is recombined with TRBJ2-1; TRBD2 is perhaps the D gene, given 5 matching bases. The receptor comes from a woman aged 55-69 years in good health. The DNA reads TGCAGTGCCGTCCCGCCTACACTAGTCAATGAGCAGTTCTTC. Its product reads: CSAVPPTLVNEQFF.